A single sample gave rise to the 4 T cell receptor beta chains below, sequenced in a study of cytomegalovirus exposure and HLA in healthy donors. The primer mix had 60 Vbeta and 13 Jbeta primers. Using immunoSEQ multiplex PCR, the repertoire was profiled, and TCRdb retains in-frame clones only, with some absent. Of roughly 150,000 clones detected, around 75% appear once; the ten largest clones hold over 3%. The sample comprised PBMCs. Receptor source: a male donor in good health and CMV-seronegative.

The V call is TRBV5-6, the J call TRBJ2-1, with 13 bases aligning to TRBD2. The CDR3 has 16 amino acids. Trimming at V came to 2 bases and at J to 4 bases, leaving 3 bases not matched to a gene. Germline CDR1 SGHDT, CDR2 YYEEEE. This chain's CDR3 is CASSLETSGGYNEQFF. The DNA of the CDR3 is TGTGCCAGCAGCTTAGAGACTAGCGGGGGGTACAATGAGCAGTTCTTC.

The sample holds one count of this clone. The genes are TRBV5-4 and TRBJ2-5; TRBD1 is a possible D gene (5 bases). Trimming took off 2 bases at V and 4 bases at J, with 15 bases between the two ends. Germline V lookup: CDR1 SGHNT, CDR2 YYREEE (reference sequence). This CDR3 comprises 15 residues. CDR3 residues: CASSFEGALGETQYF. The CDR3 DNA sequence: TGTGCCAGCAGCTTTGAAGGGGCGCTGGGAGAGACCCAGTACTTC.

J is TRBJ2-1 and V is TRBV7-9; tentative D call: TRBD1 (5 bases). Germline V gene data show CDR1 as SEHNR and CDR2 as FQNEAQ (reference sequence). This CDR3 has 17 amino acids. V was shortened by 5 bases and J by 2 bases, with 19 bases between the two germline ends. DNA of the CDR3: TGTGCCAGCAGCGAAGGGGCGGTCGCGATCACCTACAATGAGCAGTTCTTC. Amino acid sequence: CASSEGAVAITYNEQFF.

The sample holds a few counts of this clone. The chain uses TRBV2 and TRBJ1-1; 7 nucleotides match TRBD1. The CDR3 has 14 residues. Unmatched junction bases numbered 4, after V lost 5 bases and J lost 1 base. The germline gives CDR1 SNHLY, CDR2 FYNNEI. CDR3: CASSLRQGNTEAFF. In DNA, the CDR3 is TGTGCCAGCAGTTTAAGACAGGGGAACACTGAAGCTTTCTTT.